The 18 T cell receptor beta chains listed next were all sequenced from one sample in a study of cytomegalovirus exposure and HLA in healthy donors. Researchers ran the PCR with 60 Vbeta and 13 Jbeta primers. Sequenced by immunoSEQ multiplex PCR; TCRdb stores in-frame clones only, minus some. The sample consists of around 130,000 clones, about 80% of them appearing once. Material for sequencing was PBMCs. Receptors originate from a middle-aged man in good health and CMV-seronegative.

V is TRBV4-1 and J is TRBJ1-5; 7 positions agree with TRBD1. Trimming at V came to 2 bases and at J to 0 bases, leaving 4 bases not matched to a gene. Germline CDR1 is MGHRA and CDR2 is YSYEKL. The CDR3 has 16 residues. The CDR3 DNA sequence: TGCGCCAGCAGCCAAACGGGGACAGATAGCAATCAGCCCCAGCATTTT. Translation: CASSQTGTDSNQPQHF.

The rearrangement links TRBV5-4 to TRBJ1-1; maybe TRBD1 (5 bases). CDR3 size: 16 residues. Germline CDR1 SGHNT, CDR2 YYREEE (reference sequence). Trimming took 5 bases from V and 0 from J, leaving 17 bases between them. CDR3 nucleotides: TGTGCCAGCAGTCCTACAGGAGCGAGGATGAACACTGAAGCTTTCTTT. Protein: CASSPTGARMNTEAFF. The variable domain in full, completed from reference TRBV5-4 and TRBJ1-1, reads ETGVTQSPTHLIKTRGQQVTLRCSSQSGHNTVSWYQQALGQGPQFIFQYYREEENGRGNFPPRFSGLQFPNYSSELNVNALELDDSALYLCASSPTGARMNTEAFFGQGTRLTVV.

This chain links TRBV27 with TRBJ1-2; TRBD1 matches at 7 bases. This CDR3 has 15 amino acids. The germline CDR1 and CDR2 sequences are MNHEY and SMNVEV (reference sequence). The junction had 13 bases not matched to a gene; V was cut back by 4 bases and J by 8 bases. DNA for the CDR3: TGTGCCAGCAGTTATGGAAGGGGGCCTCGGGAAGGCTACACCTTC. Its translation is CASSYGRGPREGYTF.

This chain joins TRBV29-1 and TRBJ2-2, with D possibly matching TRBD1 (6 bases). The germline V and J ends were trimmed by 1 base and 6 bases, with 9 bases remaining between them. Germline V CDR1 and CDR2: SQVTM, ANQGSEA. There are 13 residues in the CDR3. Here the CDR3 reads CSVEGRTAGELFF. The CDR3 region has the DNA TGCAGCGTTGAAGGTCGGACAGCCGGGGAGCTGTTTTTT.

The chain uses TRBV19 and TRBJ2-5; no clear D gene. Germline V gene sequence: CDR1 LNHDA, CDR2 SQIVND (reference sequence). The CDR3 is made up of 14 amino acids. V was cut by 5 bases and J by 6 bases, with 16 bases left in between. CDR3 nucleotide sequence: TGTGCCAGTAGTCCGCGACAATCGGTGCAGACCCAGTACTTC. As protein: CASSPRQSVQTQYF.

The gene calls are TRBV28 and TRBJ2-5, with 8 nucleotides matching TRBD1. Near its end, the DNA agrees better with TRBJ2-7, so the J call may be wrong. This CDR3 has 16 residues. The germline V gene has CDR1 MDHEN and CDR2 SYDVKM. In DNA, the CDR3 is TGTGCCAGCAGCCCCGCCGGACAGGGCATAGGCTACGAGCAGTACTTC. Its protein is CASSPAGQGIGYEQYF.

CDR3 nucleotide sequence: TGTGCCAGCAGCGTAGTTGATAGCGGGGCCTACAATGAGCAGTTCTTC. Its translation is CASSVVDSGAYNEQFF. The chain has TRBV9 and TRBJ2-1, with TRBD2 matching 8 bases. CDR3 length equals 16 residues. The V gene end was trimmed by 0 bases and the J gene end by 2 bases; junction bases not matched to a gene: 4. Germline values: CDR1 SGDLS, CDR2 YYNGEE.

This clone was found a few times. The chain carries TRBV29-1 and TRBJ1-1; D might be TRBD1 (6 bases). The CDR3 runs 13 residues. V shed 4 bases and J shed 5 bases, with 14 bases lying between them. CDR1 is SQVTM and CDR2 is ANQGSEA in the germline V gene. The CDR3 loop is CSVGDTLGTEAFF. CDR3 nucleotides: TGCAGCGTTGGGGACACCCTGGGGACTGAAGCTTTCTTT.

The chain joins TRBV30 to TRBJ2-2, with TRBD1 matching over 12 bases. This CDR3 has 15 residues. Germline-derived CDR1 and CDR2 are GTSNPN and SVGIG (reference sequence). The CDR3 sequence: CAAGQGASWTGELFF. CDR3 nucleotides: TGTGCTGCGGGACAGGGGGCCTCGTGGACCGGGGAGCTGTTTTTT.

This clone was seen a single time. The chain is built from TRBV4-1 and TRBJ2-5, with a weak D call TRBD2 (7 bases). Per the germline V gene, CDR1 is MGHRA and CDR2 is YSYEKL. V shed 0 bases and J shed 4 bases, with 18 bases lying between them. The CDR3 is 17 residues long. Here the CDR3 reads CASSQDRGGAAGETQYF. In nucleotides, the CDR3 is TGCGCCAGCAGCCAAGATAGGGGGGGTGCAGCGGGAGAGACCCAGTACTTC.

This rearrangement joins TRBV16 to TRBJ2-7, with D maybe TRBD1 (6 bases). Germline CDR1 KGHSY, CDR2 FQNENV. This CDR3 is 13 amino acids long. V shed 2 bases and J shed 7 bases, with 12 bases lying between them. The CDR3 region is CASSQGWGLEQYF. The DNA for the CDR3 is TGTGCCAGCAGCCAAGGGTGGGGGCTTGAGCAGTACTTC. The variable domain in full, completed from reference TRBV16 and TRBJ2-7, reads GEEVAQTPKHLVRGEGQKAKLYCAPIKGHSYVFWYQQVLKNEFKFLISFQNENVFDETGMPKERFSAKCLPNSPCSLEIQATKLEDSAVYFCASSQGWGLEQYFGPGTRLTVT.

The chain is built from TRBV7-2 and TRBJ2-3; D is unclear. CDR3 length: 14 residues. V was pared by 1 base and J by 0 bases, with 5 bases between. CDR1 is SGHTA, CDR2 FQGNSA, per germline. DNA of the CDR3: TGTGCCAGCAGCTTAGACGCGAGCACAGATACGCAGTATTTT. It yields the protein CASSLDASTDTQYF.

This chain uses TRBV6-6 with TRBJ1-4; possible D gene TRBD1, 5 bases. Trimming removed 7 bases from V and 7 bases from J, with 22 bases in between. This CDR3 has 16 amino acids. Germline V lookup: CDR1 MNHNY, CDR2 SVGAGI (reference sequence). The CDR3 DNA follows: TGTGCCAGCACGGGCCAGGGTGGCAGGATTGGTGAAAAACTGTTTTTT. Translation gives CASTGQGGRIGEKLFF.

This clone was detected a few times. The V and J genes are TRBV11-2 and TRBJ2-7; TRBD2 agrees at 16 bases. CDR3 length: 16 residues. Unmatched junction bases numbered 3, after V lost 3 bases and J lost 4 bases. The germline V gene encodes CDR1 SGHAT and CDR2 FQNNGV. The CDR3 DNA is TGTGCCAGCAGCTTCGGGACTAGCGGGAGGGTTTACGAGCAGTACTTC. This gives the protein CASSFGTSGRVYEQYF.

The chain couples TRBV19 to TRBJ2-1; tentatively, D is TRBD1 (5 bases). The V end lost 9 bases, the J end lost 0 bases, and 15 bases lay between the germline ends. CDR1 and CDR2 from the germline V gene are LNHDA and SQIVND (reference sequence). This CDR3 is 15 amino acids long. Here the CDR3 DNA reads TGTGCCAGCCGTCCCCAGGGAAACTCCTACAATGAGCAGTTCTTC. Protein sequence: CASRPQGNSYNEQFF.

The CDR3 reads CASSYSSGGIFTEAFF. In nucleotides, the CDR3 is TGTGCCAGCAGTTACTCTTCCGGGGGTATTTTTACTGAAGCTTTCTTT. J is TRBJ1-1 and V is TRBV6-5; D might be TRBD1 (5 bases). Per the germline V gene, CDR1 is MNHEY and CDR2 is SVGAGI. V gave up 0 bases and J gave up 5 bases, with 16 bases separating them. The CDR3 length is 16 residues.

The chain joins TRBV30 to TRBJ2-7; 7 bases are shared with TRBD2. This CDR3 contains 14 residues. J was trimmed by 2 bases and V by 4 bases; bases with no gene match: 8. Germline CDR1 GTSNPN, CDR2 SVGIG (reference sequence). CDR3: CAWTRDYVTYEQYF. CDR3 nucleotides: TGTGCCTGGACGAGGGACTACGTCACCTACGAGCAGTACTTC.

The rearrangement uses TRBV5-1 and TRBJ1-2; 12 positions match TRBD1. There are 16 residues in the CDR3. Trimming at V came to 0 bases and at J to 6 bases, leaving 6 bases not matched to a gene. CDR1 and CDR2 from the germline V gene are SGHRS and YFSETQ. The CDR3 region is CASSLVGTGGADGYTF. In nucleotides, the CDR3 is TGCGCCAGCAGCTTGGTAGGGACAGGGGGCGCGGATGGCTACACCTTC.